The T cell receptor beta chain under discussion was sequenced for a study of blood T cell repertoires in COVID-19. Study background: The United States, Italy and Spain supplied acute and convalescent COVID-19 samples.

Germline values: CDR1 SGHNT, CDR2 YYREEE (reference sequence). CDR3 length: 15 residues. V dropped 2 bases and J dropped 5; count of bases not matched to a gene: 3. Profiling relied on immunoSEQ multiplex PCR, and the TCRdb table lists in-frame clones only, not all of them. The sample contains hundreds of thousands of clones, approximately 81% of which appear only once. The sequence derives from a man aged 25-45 years with active or convalescent COVID-19. The source material was peripheral blood. The chain couples TRBV5-4 to TRBJ1-6; 8 bases map to TRBD1. The CDR3 coding sequence is TGTGCCAGCAGCTTCCAGGGGGCCAATAATTCACCCCTCCACTTT. Its translation is CASSFQGANNSPLHF. Filled out from reference TRBV5-4 and TRBJ1-6, the complete variable domain reads ETGVTQSPTHLIKTRGQQVTLRCSSQSGHNTVSWYQQALGQGPQFIFQYYREEENGRGNFPPRFSGLQFPNYSSELNVNALELDDSALYLCASSFQGANNSPLHFGNGTRLTVT.